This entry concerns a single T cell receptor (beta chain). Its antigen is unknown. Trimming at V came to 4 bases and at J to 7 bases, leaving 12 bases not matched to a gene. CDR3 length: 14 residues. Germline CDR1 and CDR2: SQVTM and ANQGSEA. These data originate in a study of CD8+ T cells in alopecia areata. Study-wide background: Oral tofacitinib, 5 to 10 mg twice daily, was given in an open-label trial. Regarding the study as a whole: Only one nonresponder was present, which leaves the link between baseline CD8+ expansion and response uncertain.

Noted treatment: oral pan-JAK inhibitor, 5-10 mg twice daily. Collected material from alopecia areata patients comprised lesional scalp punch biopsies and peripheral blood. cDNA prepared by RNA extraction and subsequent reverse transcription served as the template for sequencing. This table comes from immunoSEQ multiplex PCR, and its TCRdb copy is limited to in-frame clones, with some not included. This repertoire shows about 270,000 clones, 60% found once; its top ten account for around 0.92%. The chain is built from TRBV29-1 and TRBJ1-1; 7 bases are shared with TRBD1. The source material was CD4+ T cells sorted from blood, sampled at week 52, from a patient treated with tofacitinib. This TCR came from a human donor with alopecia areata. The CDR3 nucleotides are TGCAGCGTTGCTCACCGACAGGGTCGGGATGAAGCTTTCTTT. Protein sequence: CSVAHRQGRDEAFF.